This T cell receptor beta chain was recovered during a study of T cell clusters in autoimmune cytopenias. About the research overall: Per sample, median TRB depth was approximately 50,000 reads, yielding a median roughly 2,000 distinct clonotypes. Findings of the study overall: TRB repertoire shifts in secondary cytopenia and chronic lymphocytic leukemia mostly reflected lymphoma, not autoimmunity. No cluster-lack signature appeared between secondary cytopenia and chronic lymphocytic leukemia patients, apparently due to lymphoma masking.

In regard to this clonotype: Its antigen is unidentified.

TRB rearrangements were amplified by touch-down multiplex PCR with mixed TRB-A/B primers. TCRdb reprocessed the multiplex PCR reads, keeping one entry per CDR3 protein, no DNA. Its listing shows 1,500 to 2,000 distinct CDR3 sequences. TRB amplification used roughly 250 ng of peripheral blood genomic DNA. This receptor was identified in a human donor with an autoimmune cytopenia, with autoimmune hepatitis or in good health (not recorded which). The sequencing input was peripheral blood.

CDR3 region: CASSLLDRYLSGANVLTF. The J gene is TRBJ2-6, the V gene TRBV28; the D call from TCRdb, TRBD1, cannot be confirmed without DNA. Germline V gene lookup returns CDR1 MDHEN and CDR2 SYDVKM. The length of the CDR3 is 18 residues.